Each of the 31 T cell receptor beta chains below was sequenced from the same sample in a study of blood T cell repertoires in COVID-19. Some clones are missing from TCRdb's copy, which holds only in-frame ones; the method was immunoSEQ multiplex PCR. In the table there are fewer than 150,000 clones, roughly 85% of which are singletons. Input material: peripheral blood. These receptor sequences come from a man in his fifties with acute or convalescent COVID-19.

CDR3 amino acids: CASSPLREGLNEQFF. Written as DNA, the CDR3 is TGTGCCAGCAGCCCCCTGAGGGAGGGCCTCAATGAGCAGTTCTTC. The chain recombines TRBV13 with TRBJ2-1; 7 bases fit TRBD2. Per the germline V gene, CDR1 is PRHDT and CDR2 is FYEKMQ (reference sequence). There are 15 residues in the CDR3. V trimming: 5 bases; J trimming: 6 bases; junction bases outside the gene matches: 10. Full variable domain (remainder filled in from reference TRBV13 and TRBJ2-1): AAGVIQSPRHLIKEKRETATLKCYPIPRHDTVYWYQQGPGQDPQFLISFYEKMQSDKGSIPDRFSAQQFSDYHSELNMSSLELGDSALYFCASSPLREGLNEQFFGPGTRLTVL.

This chain connects TRBV3-1 (or the pseudogene TRBV3-2) to TRBJ1-1; 11 bases agree with TRBD1. The CDR3 loop spans 14 amino acids. Trimming removed 4 bases from V and 5 bases from J; junction bases left unmatched: 3. The germline gives CDR1 LGHDT, CDR2 YNNKEL (reference sequence). The CDR3 DNA follows: TGTGCCAGCAGCCGGGACAGGGGGAGGACTGAAGCTTTCTTT. It translates to CASSRDRGRTEAFF.

The J gene is TRBJ2-7, the V gene TRBV12-3 or TRBV12-4; 10 positions agree with TRBD1. Trimming removed 6 bases from V and 7 bases from J; junction bases left unmatched: 6. The CDR3 covers 13 residues. CDR3 sequence (DNA): TGTGCCAGCAGGCGACAGGGGGCGCGGGAGCAGTACTTC. Translated: CASRRQGAREQYF.

The J gene is TRBJ1-2, the V gene TRBV7-2; TRBD1 might be the D (6 bases). From germline, CDR1 is SGHTA and CDR2 FQGNSA. The CDR3 extends over 15 amino acids. The V end was cut by 1 base, the J end by 5 bases, with 14 bases between. The CDR3 region is CASSLDPGTRYGYTF. CDR3 coding DNA: TGTGCCAGCAGCTTAGATCCCGGGACACGATATGGCTACACCTTC.

The chain is built from TRBV19 and TRBJ2-3, with 8 bases matching TRBD1. This CDR3 comprises 13 residues. Germline loops: CDR1 LNHDA, CDR2 SQIVND (reference sequence). Trimming at V came to 9 bases and at J to 3 bases, leaving 5 bases not matched to a gene. This CDR3 is CASRTGKTDTQYF. The CDR3 coding sequence is TGTGCCAGCAGGACAGGGAAGACAGATACGCAGTATTTT.

The J gene is TRBJ1-1, the V gene TRBV10-2, with 7 nucleotides matching TRBD1. The CDR3 covers 12 residues. J was trimmed by 8 bases and V by 4 bases; bases with no gene match: 4. CDR1 and CDR2 from the germline V gene are WSHSY and SAAADI. CDR3 in amino acids: CASSGQGLEAFF. For the CDR3, the DNA is TGCGCCAGCAGTGGACAGGGTCTCGAAGCTTTCTTT.

The chain employs TRBV5-1 and TRBJ2-5; D possibly corresponds to TRBD2 (6 bases). Deletions cut 2 bases from V and 5 bases from J, with 13 bases between. The CDR3 loop spans 14 amino acids. From germline, CDR1 is SGHRS and CDR2 YFSETQ. Here the CDR3 reads CASSFSGQRETQYF. The CDR3 bases are TGCGCCAGCAGCTTTAGCGGCCAGAGGGAGACCCAGTACTTC.

The V and J genes are TRBV5-1 and TRBJ1-4; D gene ambiguous. The CDR3 runs 13 residues. Germline lookup yields CDR1 SGHRS and CDR2 YFSETQ. Trimming cost V 2 bases and J 6 bases, with 8 bases left between them. CDR3 nucleotide sequence: TGCGCCAGCAGCTTCCACTTGGATGAAAAACTGTTTTTT. It is translated as CASSFHLDEKLFF. Drawing the rest from reference TRBV5-1 and TRBJ1-4, the complete variable domain is KAGVTQTPRYLIKTRGQQVTLSCSPISGHRSVSWYQQTPGQGLQFLFEYFSETQRNKGNFPGRFSGRQFSNSRSEMNVSTLELGDSALYLCASSFHLDEKLFFGSGTQLSVL.

This clone was counted once. The junction differs from germline at one of its ends, possibly a read error. The gene calls are TRBV2 and TRBJ2-7; D ambiguous. Germline values: CDR1 SNHLY, CDR2 FYNNEI. This CDR3 comprises 12 residues. CDR3 sequence (DNA): TGTGCCAGCAGTGAAGGGTTCTACCAGCAGTACTTC. As protein: CASSEGFYQQYF. The full variable domain, completed using reference TRBV2 and TRBJ2-7, is EPEVTQTPSHQVTQMGQEVILRCVPISNHLYFYWYRQILGQKVEFLVSFYNNEISEKSEIFDDQFSVERPDGSNFTLKIRSTKLEDSAMYFCASSEGFYQQYFGPGTRLTVT.

The V call is TRBV20-1, the J call TRBJ1-5; 7 bases fit TRBD1. The CDR3 spans 14 residues. The V gene's germline CDR1 is DFQATT and CDR2 SNEGSKA (reference sequence). Unmatched junction bases numbered 9, after V lost 3 bases and J lost 7 bases. CDR3 amino acids: CSASFRQGDQPQHF. The DNA of the CDR3 is TGCAGTGCTAGTTTTCGACAGGGTGACCAGCCCCAGCATTTT.

The gene calls are TRBV7-2 and TRBJ2-5; 7 bases agree with TRBD2. Germline loops: CDR1 SGHTA, CDR2 FQGNSA. Trimming removed 7 bases from V and 5 bases from J; junction bases left unmatched: 4. This CDR3 has 12 residues. The DNA for the CDR3 is TGTGCCAGCATCACCGGGGGGGAGACCCAGTACTTC. It is translated as CASITGGETQYF.

This clone was seen a single time. The chain joins TRBV11-2 to TRBJ2-7; 13 nucleotides match TRBD2. CDR1 and CDR2 (germline): SGHAT, FQNNGV. Trimming at V came to 0 bases and at J to 12 bases, leaving 2 bases not matched to a gene. The CDR3 length is 13 residues. CDR3 DNA: TGTGCCAGCAGCTTAGAGACTAGCGGGGGGATGTACTTC. This gives the protein CASSLETSGGMYF.

The rearrangement links TRBV5-1 to TRBJ2-5, with 9 bases fitting TRBD1. The germline gives CDR1 SGHRS, CDR2 YFSETQ. J was trimmed by 1 base and V by 4 bases; bases with no gene match: 8. The CDR3 length is 16 residues. The CDR3 is CASSRNKQGAQETQYF. For the CDR3, the DNA is TGCGCCAGCAGCCGAAATAAACAGGGGGCCCAAGAGACCCAGTACTTC.

This chain connects TRBV6-5 to TRBJ2-1, with 7 bases matching TRBD2. The CDR3 extends over 14 amino acids. Germline assignment: CDR1 MNHEY and CDR2 SVGAGI. V was pared by 6 bases and J by 5 bases, with 7 bases of the junction left unmatched. The CDR3 reads CASSGRSLNNEQFF. The CDR3 DNA is TGTGCCAGCAGCGGGAGGAGTCTCAACAATGAGCAGTTCTTC.

The rearrangement uses TRBV6-5 and TRBJ1-1; 8 nucleotides align to TRBD1. The CDR3 has 13 residues. J lost 4 bases, V lost 7 bases, and 5 bases had no gene match. Germline CDR1 reads MNHEY; CDR2 reads SVGAGI. The CDR3 region is CASNRDRSTEAFF. The CDR3 DNA reads TGTGCCAGCAACCGGGACAGGTCCACTGAAGCTTTCTTT.

The rearrangement uses TRBV19 and TRBJ1-2, with D possibly being TRBD1 (6 bases). Deletions cut 10 bases from V and 4 bases from J, with 13 bases between. Germline V gene lookup returns CDR1 LNHDA and CDR2 SQIVND (reference sequence). The CDR3 extends over 12 amino acids. This CDR3 reads CATGQFLYGYTF. As DNA, the CDR3 is TGTGCCACCGGACAGTTCCTCTATGGCTACACCTTC.

This sequence joins TRBV2 and TRBJ1-5; D unclear. Germline V gene data show CDR1 as SNHLY and CDR2 as FYNNEI. The CDR3 runs to 14 residues. Trimming shortened V by 3 bases and J by 0 bases, and 6 bases separated the two germline ends. The CDR3 DNA reads as TGTGCCAGCAGTGACGGGGATAGCAATCAGCCCCAGCATTTT. This codes for CASSDGDSNQPQHF.

The CDR3 reads CASSLNGNTEAFF. The DNA for the CDR3 is TGTGCCAGCAGTTTGAACGGGAACACTGAAGCTTTCTTT. The V gene is TRBV2, the J gene TRBJ1-1; D remains unclear. The CDR3 length is 13 residues. V was shortened by 5 bases and J by 1 base, with 8 bases between the two germline ends. Germline CDR1 and CDR2: SNHLY and FYNNEI.

The chain recombines TRBV11-2 with TRBJ2-7; TRBD1 matches at 12 bases. The CDR3 is made up of 15 amino acids. Germline-derived CDR1 and CDR2 are SGHAT and FQNNGV. V shed 3 bases and J 6 bases; nucleotides not matched to a gene: 6. CDR3 loop: CASSLGQGARFEQYF. Written as DNA, the CDR3 is TGTGCCAGCAGCTTGGGACAGGGGGCACGGTTCGAGCAGTACTTC.

This clone was recorded a few times. The chain is built from TRBV15 and TRBJ2-7; TRBD2 aligns across 7 bases. V was clipped by 0 bases and J by 4 bases; unmatched bases: 6. This CDR3 spans 15 amino acids. Germline V CDR1 and CDR2: LNHNV, YYDKDF (reference sequence). DNA for the CDR3: TGTGCCACCAGCAGAGAATTGACTAGCAGTTACGAGCAGTACTTC. Encoded protein: CATSRELTSSYEQYF.

This clone was observed a single time. The chain uses TRBV24-1 and TRBJ2-1; 8 bases match TRBD1. Germline V lookup: CDR1 KGHDR, CDR2 SFDVKD. The CDR3 extends over 15 amino acids. V lost 4 bases, J lost 9 bases, and 10 bases stayed unmatched. The CDR3 DNA reads as TGTGCCACCAGTGAAACCGGGACAGGAGTGGCTGAGCAGTTCTTC. Its protein product is CATSETGTGVAEQFF.

The rearrangement uses TRBV6-5 and TRBJ1-2; 7 bases agree with TRBD1. Germline values: CDR1 MNHEY, CDR2 SVGAGI. CDR3 length: 11 residues. J lost 8 bases, V lost 8 bases, and 5 bases had no gene match. In DNA, the CDR3 is TGTGCCAGCTCGAGGGGGCAAGGCTACACCTTC. The encoded protein is CASSRGQGYTF.

Remarks on this clone: The junction departs from germline at one end; a sequencing error may be responsible. The V call is TRBV20-1, the J call TRBJ2-5; TRBD2 agrees at 7 bases. This CDR3 has 12 residues. CDR1 and CDR2 from the germline V gene are DFQATT and SNEGSKA (reference sequence). This CDR3 reads CSASRVAARGDF. CDR3 DNA sequence: TGCAGTGCTAGTCGAGTTGCGGCCCGGGGGGACTTC.

The chain uses TRBV24-1 and TRBJ2-1; 11 bases align to TRBD2. The CDR3 sequence is 18 residues long. Germline lookup yields CDR1 KGHDR and CDR2 SFDVKD. V was pared by 1 base and J by 5 bases, with 9 bases of the junction left unmatched. CDR3 sequence reads: CATSDLSRGTSGNNEQFF. DNA of the CDR3: TGTGCCACCAGTGATTTATCCAGGGGGACTAGCGGAAACAATGAGCAGTTCTTC.

This clone has only one observation. This chain joins TRBV5-5 and TRBJ2-7; TRBD1 is a possible D gene (6 bases). CDR1 and CDR2 from the germline V gene are SGHKS and YYEKEE (reference sequence). Trimming pared 2 bases from V and 3 bases from J, leaving 12 bases between. The CDR3 sequence is 14 residues long. CDR3 protein: CASSLSDRHYEQYF. DNA of the CDR3: TGTGCCAGCAGCTTATCCGACAGGCACTACGAGCAGTACTTC.

The chain uses TRBV10-3 and TRBJ2-1; 15 nucleotides line up with TRBD2. V lost 4 bases and J lost 1; bases outside the gene matches: 11. Per germline, CDR1 ENHRY and CDR2 SYGVKD. This CDR3 has 20 residues. The CDR3 is CAISGTSGRVNTPSYNEQFF. DNA of the CDR3: TGTGCCATCAGTGGGACTAGCGGGAGGGTCAATACTCCTTCCTACAATGAGCAGTTCTTC.

This chain links TRBV5-1 with TRBJ2-7; TRBD1 is a possible D gene (6 bases). The CDR3 is 16 amino acids. Trimming took 0 bases from V and 2 from J, leaving 15 bases between them. Germline CDR1 reads SGHRS; CDR2 reads YFSETQ. The CDR3: CASSLVPGERPYEQYF. In DNA form, the CDR3 reads TGCGCCAGCAGCTTGGTACCAGGGGAGAGGCCCTACGAGCAGTACTTC.

This clone was detected a few times. The chain is built from TRBV6-2 or TRBV6-3 and TRBJ2-2, with TRBD2 matching over 10 bases. Germline values: CDR1 MNHEY, CDR2 SVGEGT. The CDR3 has 17 amino acids. The V gene end was trimmed by 6 bases and the J gene end by 6 bases; junction bases not matched to a gene: 13. CDR3 in amino acids: CASSAKSGRATAGELFF. CDR3 coding DNA: TGTGCCAGCAGCGCGAAAAGCGGGAGGGCCACAGCCGGGGAGCTGTTTTTT.

The chain recombines TRBV7-3 with TRBJ2-1, with a tentative D call TRBD2 (6 bases). V dropped 6 bases and J dropped 10 bases, with 13 bases sitting between them. Germline V gene data show CDR1 as SGHTA and CDR2 as FQGTGA. CDR3 length: 12 amino acids. The CDR3 nucleotides read TGTGCCAGCAGTGGTAGCGGCGTAGAGCAGTTCTTC. It specifies CASSGSGVEQFF.

Only one count was recorded for this clone. This chain connects TRBV19 to TRBJ2-6, with 8 nucleotides matching TRBD1. Looked up from germline, CDR1 is LNHDA and CDR2 is SQIVND (reference sequence). The V gene end was trimmed by 5 bases and the J gene end by 0 bases; junction bases not matched to a gene: 9. The CDR3 is made up of 18 amino acids. CDR3 coding DNA: TGTGCCAGTAGTGAACTCGGGACAGGCCTCTCTGGGGCCAACGTCCTGACTTTC. Its translation is CASSELGTGLSGANVLTF.

This chain links TRBV11-2 with TRBJ1-2; 9 bases align to TRBD1. This CDR3 comprises 14 residues. With V trimmed by 6 bases and J by 6 bases, 8 bases remained unmatched. The germline gives CDR1 SGHAT, CDR2 FQNNGV. The CDR3 DNA is TGTGCCAGCAGGGCTCCGACAGGGGGACATGGCTACACCTTC. Translation: CASRAPTGGHGYTF.